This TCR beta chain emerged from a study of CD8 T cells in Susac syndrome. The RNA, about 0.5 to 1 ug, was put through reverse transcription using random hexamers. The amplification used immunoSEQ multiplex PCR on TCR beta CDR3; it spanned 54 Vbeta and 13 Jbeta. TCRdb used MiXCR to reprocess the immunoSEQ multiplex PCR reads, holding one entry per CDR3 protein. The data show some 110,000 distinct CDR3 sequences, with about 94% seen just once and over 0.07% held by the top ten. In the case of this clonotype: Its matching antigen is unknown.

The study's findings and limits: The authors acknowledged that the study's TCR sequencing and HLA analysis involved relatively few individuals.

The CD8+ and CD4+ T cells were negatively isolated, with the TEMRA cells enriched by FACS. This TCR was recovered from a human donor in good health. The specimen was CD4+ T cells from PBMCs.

CDR3 loop: CASSSQEGQPQHF. Here the CDR3 DNA reads TGTGCCAGCAGCTCCCAGGAGGGGCAGCCCCAGCATTTT. The chain links TRBV7-9 to TRBJ1-5; TRBD1 is a possible D gene (5 bases). With 4 bases removed from V and 7 bases from J, the gap between germline ends came to 11 bases. Germline lookup yields CDR1 SEHNR and CDR2 FQNEAQ (reference sequence). The CDR3 length is 13 residues.